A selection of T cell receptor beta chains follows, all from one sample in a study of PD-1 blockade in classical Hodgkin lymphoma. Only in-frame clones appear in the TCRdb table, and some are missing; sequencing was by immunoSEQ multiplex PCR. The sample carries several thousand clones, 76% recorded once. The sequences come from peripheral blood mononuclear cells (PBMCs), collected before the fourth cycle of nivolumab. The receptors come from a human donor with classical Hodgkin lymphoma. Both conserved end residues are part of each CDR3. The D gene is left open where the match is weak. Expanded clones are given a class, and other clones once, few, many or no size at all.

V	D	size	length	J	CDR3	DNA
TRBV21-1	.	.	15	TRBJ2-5	CASSKVTGCQETQYF	TGTGCCAGCAGCAAAGTCACAGGTTGCCAAGAGACCCAGTACTTC
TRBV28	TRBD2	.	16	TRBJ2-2	CASRGTSGRNTGELFF	TGTGCCAGCAGGGGGACTAGCGGGAGGAACACCGGGGAGCTGTTTTTT
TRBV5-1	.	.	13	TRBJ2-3	CASSLGSPDTQYF	TGCGCCAGCAGCTTGGGGTCCCCAGATACGCAGTATTTT
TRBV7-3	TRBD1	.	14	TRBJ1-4	CASSSTGVNEKLFF	TGTGCCAGCAGCTCTACAGGGGTTAATGAAAAACTGTTTTTT
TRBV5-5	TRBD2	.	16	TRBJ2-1	CASSSQTSGRIHEQFF	TGTGCCAGCAGCTCCCAGACTAGCGGGAGAATCCATGAGCAGTTCTTC
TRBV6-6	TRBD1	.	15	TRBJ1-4	CASSYSWTGDEKLFF	TGTGCCAGCAGTTACTCTTGGACAGGGGATGAAAAACTGTTTTTT
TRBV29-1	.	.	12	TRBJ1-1	CSGGPRNTEAFF	TGCAGCGGGGGACCGAGGAACACTGAAGCTTTCTTT
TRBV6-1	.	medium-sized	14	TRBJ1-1	CASTDWGFNTEAFF	TGTGCCAGCACTGACTGGGGGTTTAACACTGAAGCTTTCTTT
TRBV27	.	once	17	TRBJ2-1	CASMRKRSSSGGYEQFF	TGTGCCAGCATGAGGAAGCGTTCCAGCAGTGGTGGTTATGAGCAGTTCTTC
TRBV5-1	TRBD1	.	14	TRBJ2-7	CASSLGTGAYEQYF	TGCGCCAGCAGCTTAGGGACAGGGGCCTACGAGCAGTACTTC
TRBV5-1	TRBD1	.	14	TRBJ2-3	CASSSDRNTDTQYF	TGCGCCAGCAGCTCGGACAGGAACACAGATACGCAGTATTTT
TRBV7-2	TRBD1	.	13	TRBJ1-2	CASSFQGAGGYTF	TGTGCCAGCAGCTTCCAGGGGGCGGGTGGCTACACCTTC
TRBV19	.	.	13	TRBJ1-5	CASSMVGDQPQHF	TGTGCCAGTAGTATGGTGGGGGATCAGCCCCAGCATTTT
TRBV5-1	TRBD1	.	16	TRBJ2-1	CASSLELGQGYNEQFF	TGCGCCAGCAGCTTGGAGCTGGGACAGGGGTACAATGAGCAGTTCTTC
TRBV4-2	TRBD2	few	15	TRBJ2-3	CASSQGLAGVVTQYF	TGTGCCAGCAGCCAGGGACTAGCGGGAGTCGTTACGCAGTATTTT
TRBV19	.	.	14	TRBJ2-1	CASSIGGLGNEQFF	TGTGCCAGTAGTATAGGAGGTTTAGGCAATGAGCAGTTCTTC
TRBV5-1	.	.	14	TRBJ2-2	CASRGALNTGELFF	TGCGCCAGCAGGGGGGCCCTGAACACCGGGGAGCTGTTTTTT
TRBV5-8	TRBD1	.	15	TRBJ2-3	CASSRRTGSTDTQYF	TGTGCCAGCAGCCGGCGGACAGGAAGCACAGATACGCAGTATTTT
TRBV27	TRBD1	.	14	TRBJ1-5	CASSSTGTNQPQHF	TGTGCCAGCAGTTCGACAGGGACCAATCAGCCCCAGCATTTT
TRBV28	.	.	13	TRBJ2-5	CASSLRGLETQYF	TGTGCCAGCAGCCTACGGGGGCTAGAGACCCAGTACTTC
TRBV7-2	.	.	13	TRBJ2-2	CASSLGLAGELFF	TGTGCCAGCAGCTTAGGGTTGGCCGGGGAGCTGTTTTTT
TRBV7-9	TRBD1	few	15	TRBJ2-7	CASSSDRTLSYEQYF	TGTGCCAGCAGCTCGGACAGGACTCTATCCTACGAGCAGTACTTC
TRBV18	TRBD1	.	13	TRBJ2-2	CASPQGANGELFF	TGTGCCAGTCCACAGGGGGCGAACGGGGAGCTGTTTTTT
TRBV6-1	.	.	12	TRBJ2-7	CASMEGAYEQYF	TGTGCCAGCATGGAGGGAGCCTACGAGCAGTACTTC
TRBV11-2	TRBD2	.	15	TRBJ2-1	CASSLTSGSYNEQFF	TGTGCCAGCAGCTTAACTAGCGGCTCCTACAATGAGCAGTTCTTC
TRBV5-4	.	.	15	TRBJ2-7	CASSLGGFDTYEQYF	TGTGCCAGCAGCTTGGGGGGCTTTGACACCTACGAGCAGTACTTC
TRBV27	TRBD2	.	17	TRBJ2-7	CASSGGSREKRSYEQYF	TGTGCCAGCAGTGGCGGTTCGCGGGAGAAAAGATCCTACGAGCAGTACTTC
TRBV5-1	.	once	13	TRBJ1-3	CASSPDSGNTIYF	TGCGCCAGCAGCCCGGACAGTGGAAACACCATATATTTT
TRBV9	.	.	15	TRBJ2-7	CASSVEGRFTGEQYF	TGTGCCAGCAGCGTAGAGGGGAGGTTTACGGGCGAGCAGTACTTC
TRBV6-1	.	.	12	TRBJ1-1	CASSEAREGAFF	TGTGCCAGCAGTGAAGCCAGGGAGGGGGCTTTCTTT
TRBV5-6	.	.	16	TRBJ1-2	CASSLKVSHTNYGYTF	TGTGCCAGCAGCTTGAAGGTATCACACACGAACTATGGCTACACCTTC
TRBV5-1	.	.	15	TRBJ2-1	CASSLVGSSYNEQFF	TGCGCCAGCAGCTTGGTCGGGAGCTCCTACAATGAGCAGTTCTTC
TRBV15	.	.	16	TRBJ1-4	CATSRESRKMSEKLFF	TGTGCCACCAGCAGAGAATCTAGGAAAATGAGTGAAAAACTGTTTTTT
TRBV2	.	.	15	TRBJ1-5	CASSERAGSNQPQHF	TGTGCCAGCAGTGAGCGCGCCGGCAGTAATCAGCCCCAGCATTTT
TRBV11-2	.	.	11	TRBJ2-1	CASSSDREQFF	TGTGCCAGCAGCTCGGATAGGGAGCAGTTCTTC
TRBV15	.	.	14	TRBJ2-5	CATSRGQVGETQYF	TGTGCCACCAGCAGAGGGCAAGTGGGGGAGACCCAGTACTTC
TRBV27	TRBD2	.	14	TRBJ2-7	CASSFLAGGYEQYF	TGTGCCAGCAGTTTTCTAGCGGGAGGTTACGAGCAGTACTTC
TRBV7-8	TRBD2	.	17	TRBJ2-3	CASSSRLAGGPTDTQYF	TGTGCCAGCAGCTCCCGACTAGCGGGAGGGCCTACAGATACGCAGTATTTT
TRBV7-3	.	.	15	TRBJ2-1	CASSLQSGSDNEQFF	TGTGCCAGCAGCTTACAGTCGGGTAGCGACAATGAGCAGTTCTTC
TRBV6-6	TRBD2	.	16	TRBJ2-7	CASSYPTSGMPYEQYF	TGTGCCAGCAGTTACCCAACTAGCGGGATGCCTTACGAGCAGTACTTC
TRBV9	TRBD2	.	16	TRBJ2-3	CASSVGLAASTDTQYF	TGTGCCAGCAGCGTAGGACTAGCGGCTAGCACAGATACGCAGTATTTT
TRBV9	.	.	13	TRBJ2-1	CASSATSYNEQFF	TGTGCCAGCAGTGCTACAAGCTACAATGAGCAGTTCTTC
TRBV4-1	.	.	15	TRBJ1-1	CASSQEKGRDTEAFF	TGCGCCAGCAGCCAAGAAAAGGGCCGAGACACTGAAGCTTTCTTT
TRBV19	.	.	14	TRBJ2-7	CASSIDSGPYEQYF	TGTGCCAGTAGTATAGATAGCGGTCCCTACGAGCAGTACTTC
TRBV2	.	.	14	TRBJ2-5	CASSTQQDQETQYF	TGTGCCAGCAGTACTCAGCAGGACCAAGAGACCCAGTACTTC
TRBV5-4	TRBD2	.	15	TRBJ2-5	CASSPRLAGEETQYF	TGTGCCAGCAGCCCTCGACTAGCGGGGGAAGAGACCCAGTACTTC
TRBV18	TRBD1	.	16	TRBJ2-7	CASSPGTGGQLSEQYF	TGTGCCAGCTCACCCGGGACAGGGGGACAATTAAGCGAGCAGTACTTC
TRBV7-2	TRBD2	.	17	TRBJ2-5	CASSLFRIAGGLETQYF	TGTGCCAGCAGCTTATTTAGAATAGCGGGAGGTTTAGAGACCCAGTACTTC
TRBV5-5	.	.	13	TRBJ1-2	CASSLEGNTGYTF	TGTGCCAGCAGCTTGGAGGGGAACACTGGCTACACCTTC
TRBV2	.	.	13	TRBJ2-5	CASSKNNLETQYF	TGTGCCAGCAGCAAAAACAATTTAGAGACCCAGTACTTC
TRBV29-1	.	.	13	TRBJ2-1	CSVRLDSYNEQFF	TGCAGCGTGCGACTGGACTCCTACAATGAGCAGTTCTTC
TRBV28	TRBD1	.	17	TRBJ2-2	CASSSGTGGFGTGELFF	TGTGCCAGCAGCTCCGGGACAGGGGGCTTCGGCACCGGGGAGCTGTTTTTT
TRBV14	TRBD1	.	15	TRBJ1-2	CASSHEGQGVYGYTF	TGTGCCAGCAGCCACGAGGGACAGGGGGTTTATGGCTACACCTTC
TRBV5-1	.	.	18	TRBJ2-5	CASSRSPPGVISGETQYF	TGCGCCAGCAGCCGGTCGCCTCCCGGGGTAATATCGGGAGAGACCCAGTACTTC
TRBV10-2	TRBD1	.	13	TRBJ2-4	CASSADREAIQYF	TGCGCCAGCAGCGCGGACAGGGAGGCCATTCAGTACTTC
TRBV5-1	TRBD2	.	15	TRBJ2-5	CATRTSGTAEETQYF	TGCGCCACCAGGACTAGCGGGACCGCGGAAGAGACCCAGTACTTC
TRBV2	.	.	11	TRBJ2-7	CASKEQHEQYF	TGTGCCAGCAAAGAGCAGCACGAGCAGTACTTC
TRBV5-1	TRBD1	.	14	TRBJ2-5	CASRLRTGQETQYF	TGCGCCAGCAGACTTCGGACAGGACAAGAGACCCAGTACTTC
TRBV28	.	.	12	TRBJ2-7	CATMGGVREQYF	TGTGCCACCATGGGGGGAGTGCGCGAGCAGTACTTC